These T cell receptor beta chains were read from a single sample in a study of identical twins. TCRdb re-derived calls from the 5' RACE reads in MiXCR, one entry per CDR3 protein. The repertoire includes approximately 680,000 distinct CDR3 sequences, around 7.4% of them detected once, and about 1.5% sits in the top ten. The same data also went into a second study, on yellow fever vaccine responses in identical twins.

Sequenced sample: PBMCs. The source of these receptors is a woman aged 18 to 35 in good health. CDR3s include the opening cysteine and the closing phenylalanine or tryptophan. Each record gives: V gene, J gene, clone size, D gene, CDR3 DNA, CDR3 protein. D genes are given only for firm matches. Clone size is stated in some rows and not others, as once, few, many or a class when expanded.

V gene: TRBV20-1
J gene: TRBJ2-3
clone size: NA
D gene: TRBD2
CDR3 DNA: TGCAGTGCTAGAGTTTTTCTGGCGGGAGGAGTAACTAGCACAGATACGCAGTATTTT
CDR3 protein: CSARVFLAGGVTSTDTQYF

V gene: TRBV14
J gene: TRBJ2-1
clone size: few
D gene: TRBD2
CDR3 DNA: TGTGCCAGCAGCCAAAGCATACTAGCGGGACCTTGGAATGAGCAGTTCTTC
CDR3 protein: CASSQSILAGPWNEQFF

V gene: TRBV27
J gene: TRBJ2-1
clone size: few
D gene: TRBD1
CDR3 DNA: TGTGCCAGCAGTTTATTCGGACAGGGGGCCTACAATGAGCAGTTCTTC
CDR3 protein: CASSLFGQGAYNEQFF

V gene: TRBV12-3/TRBV12-4
J gene: TRBJ2-5
clone size: many
D gene: NA
CDR3 DNA: TGTGCCAGCACCCAAGGCGGGACGGAGAAGACCCAGTACTTC
CDR3 protein: CASTQGGTEKTQYF

V gene: TRBV20-1
J gene: TRBJ2-2
clone size: NA
D gene: NA
CDR3 DNA: TGCAGTGCAACCCAGTCTGGATACACCGGGGAGCTGTTTTTT
CDR3 protein: CSATQSGYTGELFF

V gene: TRBV20-1
J gene: TRBJ2-3
clone size: many
D gene: TRBD2
CDR3 DNA: TGCAGTGCTAGGACTAGCGGACTCACAGATACGCAGTATTTT
CDR3 protein: CSARTSGLTDTQYF

V gene: TRBV12-3/TRBV12-4
J gene: TRBJ2-1
clone size: few
D gene: TRBD2
CDR3 DNA: TGTGCCAGCAGATCAATCTCCCGGGTGGGGACTAGCCCATACAATGAGCAGTTCTTC
CDR3 protein: CASRSISRVGTSPYNEQFF

V gene: TRBV15
J gene: TRBJ2-7
clone size: few
D gene: TRBD2
CDR3 DNA: TGTGCCACCAGCAGAGATCCCACCCCATGGACTAGCGACTACGAGCAGTACTTC
CDR3 protein: CATSRDPTPWTSDYEQYF

V gene: TRBV14
J gene: TRBJ2-1
clone size: many
D gene: NA
CDR3 DNA: TGTGCCAGCAGCATCGCCGAGGGACCCGGGGAGCAGTTCTTC
CDR3 protein: CASSIAEGPGEQFF

V gene: TRBV20-1
J gene: TRBJ2-3
clone size: few
D gene: NA
CDR3 DNA: TGCAGTGCCGCGGGGGCGAGCACAGATACGCAGTATTTT
CDR3 protein: CSAAGASTDTQYF

V gene: TRBV5-6
J gene: TRBJ2-5
clone size: NA
D gene: NA
CDR3 DNA: TGTGCCAGCAGCTCGGCTCCGGGACCCGGGGAGACCCAGTACTTC
CDR3 protein: CASSSAPGPGETQYF

V gene: TRBV5-1
J gene: TRBJ2-1
clone size: NA
D gene: TRBD2
CDR3 DNA: TGCGCCAGCAGAACTAGCGGGGGGTCGGGTGAGCAGTTCTTC
CDR3 protein: CASRTSGGSGEQFF

V gene: TRBV10-2
J gene: TRBJ1-6
clone size: many
D gene: TRBD1
CDR3 DNA: TGCGCCAGCAGTGAGTCGAAGAGGGGGCGAGGGTCACCCCTCCACTTT
CDR3 protein: CASSESKRGRGSPLHF

V gene: TRBV11-2
J gene: TRBJ2-1
clone size: NA
D gene: NA
CDR3 DNA: TGTGCCAGCAGCTTTTCGGATCCCCATGAGCAGTTCTTC
CDR3 protein: CASSFSDPHEQFF

V gene: TRBV12-3/TRBV12-4
J gene: TRBJ2-1
clone size: many
D gene: TRBD2
CDR3 DNA: TGTGCCAGCAGTTTGAGGCGGGGGGGCGGTGAGCAGTTCTTC
CDR3 protein: CASSLRRGGGEQFF

V gene: TRBV5-1
J gene: TRBJ1-1
clone size: many
D gene: NA
CDR3 DNA: TGCGCCAGCAGCTTGGCGAAGAACACTGAAGCTTTCTTT
CDR3 protein: CASSLAKNTEAFF

V gene: TRBV12-3/TRBV12-4
J gene: TRBJ2-5
clone size: few
D gene: TRBD2
CDR3 DNA: TGTGCCAGCAGCCCAGGGACTAGCGGGAGGGCCGTCGGAGAGACCCAGTACTTC
CDR3 protein: CASSPGTSGRAVGETQYF